A single sample is the source of the 31 T cell receptor beta chains below, sequenced in a study of T cell repertoires in cytomegalovirus infection. These receptors' antigens are unknown. TCRdb processed the reads anew with MiXCR; each CDR3 protein has one entry. The table shows around 750,000 distinct CDR3 sequences, with about 30% occurring only once. The input for sequencing was cultured CD8+ T cells from PBMCs, taken from culture after CMV antigen stimulation. The receptors shown here come from a human donor in good health (CMV status not recorded). Some clones in this sample may be carry-over from other donors' samples.

The gene calls are TRBV5-3 and TRBJ2-1; D ambiguous. TRBV5-3 is recorded as an ORF, its role being uncertain. The germline V and J ends were trimmed by 8 bases and 7 bases, with 16 bases remaining between them. The CDR3 has 13 residues. CDR3 bases: TGTGCCAGCAGCCTTCCTATGGGAAATGAGCAGTTCTTC. Translation: CASSLPMGNEQFF.

This clonotype was observed many times. The chain recombines TRBV6-1 with TRBJ2-7; the D gene is possibly TRBD1 (5 bases). The CDR3 sequence is 13 residues long. Germline CDR1 reads MNHNS; CDR2 reads SASEGT. V was trimmed by 8 bases and J by 1 base, leaving 12 bases between them. Written as DNA, the CDR3 is TGTGCCAGCGGGGCCCTGTGGTCCTACGAGCAGTACGTC. The encoded protein is CASGALWSYEQYV.

This clonotype turned up a few times. The rearrangement joins TRBV6-6 to TRBJ2-2; the D gene is possibly TRBD2 (6 bases). V lost 2 bases and J 5 bases, leaving 12 bases between the germline ends. The CDR3 extends over 15 amino acids. Germline V gene sequence: CDR1 MNHNY, CDR2 SVGAGI (reference sequence). CDR3 residues: CASSYGDSPTGELFF. Here the CDR3 DNA reads TGTGCCAGCAGTTACGGGGACTCCCCAACCGGGGAGCTGTTTTTT.

V usage is TRBV24-1 and J usage is TRBJ2-7; D uncertain. V lost 7 bases, J lost 3 bases, and 21 bases lay in between. CDR3 length equals 16 residues. Germline-derived CDR1 and CDR2 are KGHDR and SFDVKD. In nucleotides, the CDR3 is TGTGCCACCAGCCCCCCCACTGGCCGAGCTCACTACGAGCAGTACTTC. It codes for CATSPPTGRAHYEQYF.

The V and J genes are TRBV27 and TRBJ2-3, with 7 bases lining up with TRBD2. The junction had 4 bases not matched to a gene; V was cut back by 5 bases and J by 5 bases. This CDR3 has 13 amino acids. CDR1 and CDR2 (germline): MNHEY, SMNVEV (reference sequence). CDR3 residues: CASSPLAVDTQYF. The CDR3 DNA reads as TGTGCCAGCAGTCCCCTAGCGGTAGATACGCAGTATTTT.

This clonotype was detected once. This chain links TRBV5-5 with TRBJ1-1; D perhaps matches TRBD1 (6 bases). CDR1 and CDR2 (germline): SGHKS, YYEKEE (reference sequence). V was shortened by 0 bases and J by 3 bases, with 24 bases between the two germline ends. The CDR3 consists of 19 residues. This CDR3 is CASSLDLGGHPRGDTEAFF. CDR3 coding DNA: TGTGCCAGCAGCTTGGACCTAGGGGGACACCCCCGCGGGGACACTGAAGCTTTCTTT.

This clonotype occurred a few times. The chain has TRBV19 and TRBJ1-1; 12 bases agree with TRBD1. The CDR3 is made up of 16 amino acids. Germline V lookup: CDR1 LNHDA, CDR2 SQIVND (reference sequence). Germline trimming cut 5 bases from V and 5 bases from J; bases unmatched to any gene: 9. The CDR3 sequence: CASSPRDRGLGTEAFF. The CDR3 bases are TGTGCCAGTAGTCCACGGGACAGGGGGCTGGGGACTGAAGCTTTCTTT.

The J gene is TRBJ1-2, the V gene TRBV19, with D possibly TRBD1 on 5 matching bases. The CDR3 runs to 13 residues. Germline V gives CDR1 LNHDA, CDR2 SQIVND (reference sequence). V lost 5 bases and J lost 3, with 10 bases in between. CDR3 in amino acids: CASSRGLYYGYTF. The CDR3 bases are TGTGCCAGTAGTCGGGGACTGTACTATGGCTACACCTTC.

V usage is TRBV7-4 and J usage is TRBJ2-2; the match to TRBD2 covers 7 bases. With V trimmed by 10 bases and J by 0 bases, 5 bases remained unmatched. In germline, CDR1 is SGHVT, CDR2 SQSDAQ. The CDR3 covers 14 residues. The DNA for the CDR3 is TGTGCCACCCTGGGAGGGGCGAACACCGGGGAGCTGTTTTTT. Protein sequence: CATLGGANTGELFF.

This chain joins TRBV5-5 and TRBJ2-4, with D unresolved. Deletions cut 0 bases from V and 4 bases from J, with 5 bases between. Germline loops: CDR1 SGHKS, CDR2 YYEKEE (reference sequence). The length of the CDR3 is 13 residues. The CDR3 spells CASSLASKNIQYF. In DNA, the CDR3 is TGTGCCAGCAGCTTGGCCTCTAAAAACATTCAGTACTTC.

The chain links TRBV9 to TRBJ2-5; D is undetermined. V lost 2 bases and J 3 bases, leaving 5 bases between the germline ends. The length of the CDR3 is 12 residues. The germline CDR1 and CDR2 sequences are SGDLS and YYNGEE. CDR3 sequence (DNA): TGTGCCAGCAGCGTCGACGAAGAGACCCAGTACTTC. It specifies CASSVDEETQYF. The whole variable domain, remainder taken from reference TRBV9 and TRBJ2-5, is DSGVTQTPKHLITATGQRVTLRCSPRSGDLSVYWYQQSLDQGLQFLIQYYNGEERAKGNILERFSAQQFPDLHSELNLSSLELGDSALYFCASSVDEETQYFGPGTRLLVL.

V is TRBV7-6 and J is TRBJ2-1; TRBD2 aligns across 7 bases. Germline values: CDR1 SGHVS, CDR2 FNYEAQ. The CDR3 loop spans 14 amino acids. Losses at the gene ends were 3 bases for V and 6 bases for J; bases not matched to a gene: 5. This chain's CDR3 is CASSLRGEGNEQFF. The CDR3 coding sequence is TGTGCCAGCAGCTTGCGCGGGGAGGGCAATGAGCAGTTCTTC.

The rearrangement joins TRBV6-2 or TRBV6-3 to TRBJ2-2; D may be TRBD1 (6 bases). The CDR3 runs 16 residues. V lost 8 bases and J lost 3, with 19 bases in between. Germline CDR1 and CDR2: MNHEY and SVGEGT. The CDR3 region is CASRKGRGEDTGELFF. In DNA form, the CDR3 reads TGTGCCAGCCGTAAAGGCAGGGGCGAGGACACCGGGGAGCTGTTTTTT.

This clonotype was seen many times. The J gene is TRBJ1-6, the V gene TRBV12-3 or TRBV12-4; 8 bases fit TRBD1. The CDR3 is 19 amino acids. Trimming cost V 5 bases and J 2 bases; bases outside gene matches: 14. The CDR3, as DNA: TGTGCCAGCAGTAGACGAGACAGGGGCCTTGAAACCTATAATTCACCCCTCCACTTT. Translated, it gives CASSRRDRGLETYNSPLHF.

The chain combines TRBV7-2 with TRBJ1-6; D not resolved. The CDR3 runs to 13 residues. Germline values: CDR1 SGHTA, CDR2 FQGNSA. V lost 2 bases and J lost 10, with 9 bases in between. The CDR3 loop is CASSLNLGSPLHF. The CDR3 DNA sequence: TGTGCCAGCAGCTTAAACCTGGGGTCACCCCTCCACTTT.

The table lists this clonotype with a few counts. The V call is TRBV6-1, the J call TRBJ1-2, with D possibly TRBD1 on 5 matching bases. The CDR3 sequence is 11 residues long. V lost 11 bases and J lost 6, with 13 bases in between. From germline, CDR1 is MNHNS and CDR2 SASEGT. CDR3 in amino acids: CAGGRRDGYTF. For the CDR3, the DNA is TGTGCCGGGGGGAGAAGAGATGGCTACACCTTC.

This clonotype came up a few times. This sequence joins TRBV18 and TRBJ1-1; D may be TRBD1 (6 bases). Germline-derived CDR1 and CDR2 are KGHSH and LQKENI. The ends were cut back, 5 bases at V and 4 bases at J, with 11 bases in the middle. The CDR3 has 13 amino acids. The CDR3 bases are TGTGCCAGCTCAAGGACAGTTACCACTGAAGCTTTCTTT. It yields the protein CASSRTVTTEAFF.

This clonotype has at least ten counts. This chain connects TRBV7-8 to TRBJ1-2; no firm D call. The CDR3 contains 15 residues. V lost 1 base and J 4 bases, leaving 13 bases between the germline ends. Germline V lookup: CDR1 SGHVS, CDR2 FQNEAQ. The CDR3 DNA follows: TGTGCCAGCAGCTTAGAGACACGCGGTTCCTATGGCTACACCTTC. Protein product: CASSLETRGSYGYTF.

Worth noting for this clonotype: A junction end diverges from the germline sequence, so it may reflect a read error. The V gene is TRBV27, the J gene TRBJ2-2; D is undetermined. The CDR3 runs to 14 residues. CDR1 is MNHEY, CDR2 SMNVEV, per germline (reference sequence). Here the CDR3 DNA reads TGTGCCAGCAGTATATCTCAGGCCACCGGGGAGCTGTTTTTT. Translating it yields CASSISQATGELFF.

The genes are TRBV6-1 and TRBJ2-3; possibly TRBD2 for D (5 bases). Germline CDR1 is MNHNS and CDR2 is SASEGT. Trimming stripped 10 bases from V and 6 bases from J, with 14 bases between. The CDR3 is 12 residues long. CDR3 sequence reads: CATSWRRDTQYF. The CDR3 DNA reads as TGTGCCACTTCCTGGAGGAGGGATACGCAGTATTTT.

This clonotype was observed a handful of times. The genes are TRBV27 and TRBJ1-2, with D perhaps matching TRBD1 (6 bases). Per the germline V gene, CDR1 is MNHEY and CDR2 is SMNVEV (reference sequence). This CDR3 is built from 14 residues. Trimming took 3 bases from V and 8 from J, leaving 16 bases between them. CDR3 protein: CASSFLQGNWGYTF. In nucleotides, the CDR3 is TGTGCCAGCAGTTTCCTACAGGGAAACTGGGGCTACACCTTC.

The rearrangement joins TRBV27 to TRBJ2-7; unclear D gene. The V gene lost 2 bases and the J gene lost 0 bases, with 11 bases spanning the gap. Germline V gene data show CDR1 as MNHEY and CDR2 as SMNVEV (reference sequence). CDR3 length: 15 residues. The CDR3 DNA sequence: TGTGCCAGCAGTTTACGCGGTACAAGCTCCTACGAGCAGTACTTC. The encoded protein is CASSLRGTSSYEQYF.

To note about this clonotype: A junction boundary mismatches the germline segment, possibly from a read error. The V and J genes are TRBV12-3 or TRBV12-4 and TRBJ1-2, with D unclear. The CDR3 is 9 residues long. CDR3 protein: CASSPPPAF. In DNA form, the CDR3 reads TGTGCCAGCAGTCCGCCCCCTGCCTTC.

This clonotype was counted between two and nine times. The chain is built from TRBV6-5 and TRBJ2-3; D unresolved. Between the trimmed V and J ends, which lost 0 bases and 2 bases, there was a span of 9 bases. The CDR3 length is 15 residues. CDR1 is MNHEY, CDR2 SVGAGI, per germline. CDR3 sequence reads: CASSYSVSSTDTQYF. CDR3 nucleotides: TGTGCCAGCAGTTACTCTGTCTCGTCCACAGATACGCAGTATTTT.

This clonotype was counted a few times. The CDR3 spells CASSPKWSESHGELFF. The CDR3 coding sequence is TGTGCCAGCAGCCCCAAGTGGAGCGAAAGCCACGGGGAGCTGTTTTTT. This chain joins TRBV11-2 and TRBJ2-2; D ambiguous. The CDR3 spans 16 residues. The germline V gene has CDR1 SGHAT and CDR2 FQNNGV. Trimming left V 5 bases short and J 7 bases short, with 20 bases between.

There are many counts of this clonotype. This rearrangement joins TRBV7-2 to TRBJ1-1; maybe TRBD1 (5 bases). The CDR3 consists of 14 residues. V was pared by 3 bases and J by 4 bases, with 12 bases between. Per germline, CDR1 SGHTA and CDR2 FQGNSA. CDR3 bases: TGTGCCAGCAGCTTTCTCGAGGGGAGCACTGAAGCTTTCTTT. It is translated as CASSFLEGSTEAFF.

This chain joins TRBV5-1 and TRBJ1-1, with TRBD1 matching over 7 bases. This CDR3 spans 14 amino acids. Germline-derived CDR1 and CDR2 are SGHRS and YFSETQ. V gave up 6 bases and J gave up 1 base; unmatched junction bases: 6. CDR3 nucleotide sequence: TGCGCCAGCACCGAAGGGGGCACGAACACTGAAGCTTTCTTT. Residues: CASTEGGTNTEAFF.

This chain connects TRBV4-3 to TRBJ2-2, with D uncertain. CDR3 length equals 16 residues. Germline CDR1 LGHNA, CDR2 YSLEER. The V end was cut by 1 base, the J end by 0 bases, with 9 bases between. In DNA, the CDR3 is TGCGCCAGCAGCCAAGTATCCTATTCGAACACCGGGGAGCTGTTTTTT. Translating it yields CASSQVSYSNTGELFF.

This clonotype has a count of ten or more. This chain uses TRBV7-6 with TRBJ2-3, with 8 bases matching TRBD2. The trim removed 4 bases at V and 2 bases at J, leaving 11 bases unmatched. CDR3 length: 17 residues. CDR1 SGHVS and CDR2 FNYEAQ come from the germline V gene. The DNA for the CDR3 is TGTGCCAGCAGCTCTCTTGAGAGCGGGGGTCCCACAGATACGCAGTATTTT. Its protein is CASSSLESGGPTDTQYF.

V and J are TRBV4-1 and TRBJ2-7, with D maybe TRBD1 (6 bases). From germline, CDR1 is MGHRA and CDR2 YSYEKL. The CDR3 is 14 amino acids. Trimming removed 1 base at V and 1 base at J, with 8 bases between. The CDR3 loop is CASSQVQGSYEQYF. The CDR3 region has the DNA TGCGCCAGCAGCCAAGTTCAGGGGTCCTACGAGCAGTACTTC.

This clonotype was counted only a few times. The gene calls are TRBV10-3 and TRBJ2-2, with unresolved D. Trimming removed 3 bases at V and 0 bases at J, with 5 bases between. The CDR3 is made up of 14 amino acids. Germline CDR1 reads ENHRY; CDR2 reads SYGVKD. In DNA, the CDR3 is TGTGCCATCAGTGATGGAACGAACACCGGGGAGCTGTTTTTT. Translating gives CAISDGTNTGELFF.